The text below deals with one T cell receptor beta chain. Followed over time, Seattle patients had been enrolled while infection was active. The sample is drawn from a study of blood T cell repertoires in COVID-19. Study in general: Samples of COVID-19 (acute and convalescent) were obtained from the United States, Italy and Spain.

Authors' processing steps: Estimation of nucleated cell counts was performed using reference gene primer amplification. Assay used: immunoSEQ multiplex PCR; TCRdb lists only in-frame clones, some missing. V and J calls and clone size are those listed in that table; D and trimming were worked out from the DNA. This table has some 230,000 clones, 75% to 85% appearing once. Germline CDR1 SNHLY, CDR2 FYNNEI. V was pared by 8 bases and J by 6 bases, with 8 bases between. The CDR3 is 11 residues long. Sequencing input: peripheral blood. V is TRBV2 and J is TRBJ2-1; D is perhaps TRBD1 (5 bases). The clonotype comes from a woman of 80 years or more with COVID-19, enrolled during active disease. In nucleotides, the CDR3 is TGTGCCAGCTTAAGGGGCAATGAGCAGTTCTTC. Amino acids: CASLRGNEQFF.